A selection of T cell receptor beta chains follows, all from one sample in a study of T cell responses to AZD1222 COVID-19 vaccine. Libraries were prepared by immunoSEQ multiplex PCR; TCRdb keeps only in-frame clonotypes and omits some of them. The table lists about 98,000 clones, approximately 90% of them singletons, with around 5% in the top ten. The sample in question was peripheral blood, obtained on day 0 of AZD1222 vaccination. The source is an adult in good health. Each CDR3 is given without its conserved first and last residue. The order of the fields is V gene, J gene, D gene, clone size, CDR3 protein. The D gene is left open where the match is weak. Some rows have no size entry. The others give once, few or many, or a class for an expanded clone.

>TRBV12-3/TRBV12-4|TRBJ1-1|.|few
ASSLGENTEAF
>TRBV7-7|TRBJ1-1|.|.
ASSLGQNTEAF
>TRBV29-1|TRBJ1-1|.|.
SVATGFGTEAF
>TRBV24-1|TRBJ1-1|.|.
ATSDPGQGDSEAF
>TRBV7-8|TRBJ2-1|TRBD2|.
ASSLNLLTSGGEQF
>TRBV11-2|TRBJ2-1|.|.
ASSLAVTTSYNEQF
>TRBV19|TRBJ2-7|TRBD2|.
ASSIGGAHYEQY
>TRBV11-1|TRBJ2-7|TRBD1|once
ASSPLGTGAYEQY
>TRBV7-6|TRBJ2-1|TRBD2|few
ASSWTSGTLNEQF
>TRBV10-3|TRBJ2-7|.|.
AISRDRDSYEQY
>TRBV9|TRBJ2-1|.|.
ASSVLGENEQF
>TRBV7-2|TRBJ2-5|TRBD2|.
ASSDGTSGGAPETQY
>TRBV7-2|TRBJ2-7|TRBD2|few
ASSFSGGEYEQY
>TRBV15|TRBJ1-6|.|.
ATGGDSSSSPLH
>TRBV5-1|TRBJ2-6|.|.
ASSLGLFGANVLT
>TRBV7-7|TRBJ2-1|.|.
ASSLTSLDEQF
>TRBV7-9|TRBJ1-2|TRBD1|.
ASSAGTAVYGYT
>TRBV30|TRBJ2-1|TRBD2|.
AWSRKAGAYNEQF
>TRBV4-2|TRBJ1-5|.|.
ASSGKGRQPQH
>TRBV27|TRBJ2-3|.|.
ASSSTGLGTDTQY